A selection of T cell receptor beta chains follows, all from one sample in a study of response to subunit inactivated influenza vaccine. TCRdb re-called the RT-PCR reads with MiXCR, one entry per CDR3 protein. The table shows about 570,000 distinct CDR3 sequences, with about 11% occurring only once. This sample was also put to use in a study of T cells expressing NK-cell markers.

The specimen comprised PBMCs from blood, sampled on the day of vaccination. The receptors derive from a man in his fifties who received an inactivated influenza vaccine. Each CDR3 is given with its conserved first and last residue. D genes are given only for firm matches. The size of a clone is reported for some rows only, either as once, few or many, or as a class for expanded clones.

>TRBV12-3/TRBV12-4|TRBJ1-1|-|-|13
CASRSDDRTEAFF
TGTGCCAGCAGATCGGACGATCGCACTGAAGCTTTCTTT
>TRBV10-3|TRBJ2-7|TRBD2|few|15
CAISPGTSWVYEQYF
TGTGCCATCAGTCCCGGGACTAGCTGGGTCTACGAGCAGTACTTC
>TRBV3-1|TRBJ1-6|TRBD1|many|19
CASSQEVGTGGVPHSPLHF
TGTGCCAGCAGCCAAGAGGTTGGGACAGGGGGCGTCCCTCATTCACCCCTCCACTTT
>TRBV20-1|TRBJ2-2|-|-|15
CSASLTVADTGELFF
TGCAGTGCTAGTCTCACAGTAGCGGACACCGGGGAGCTGTTTTTT
>TRBV14|TRBJ2-4|TRBD2|few|17
CASSQDGGRSAKNIQYF
TGTGCCAGCAGCCAAGACGGGGGGAGAAGTGCCAAAAACATTCAGTACTTC
>TRBV11-1|TRBJ2-1|TRBD2|few|18
CASSSLEREKSSYNEQFF
TGTGCCAGCAGCTCCCTCGAGCGGGAGAAGAGCTCCTACAATGAGCAGTTCTTC
>TRBV12-3/TRBV12-4|TRBJ2-3|TRBD2|few|15
CASSTSGGPSDTQYF
TGTGCCAGCAGTACTAGCGGGGGTCCCTCTGATACGCAGTATTTT
>TRBV13|TRBJ2-5|TRBD2|few|16
CASSLPSSGEQETQYF
TGTGCCAGCAGCCTCCCCTCCAGCGGGGAACAAGAGACCCAGTACTTC
>TRBV15|TRBJ2-1|TRBD2|few|15
CATSQSGGSYNEQFF
TGTGCCACCAGCCAAAGCGGGGGGTCCTACAATGAGCAGTTCTTC
>TRBV7-8|TRBJ1-6|-|-|14
CASSRASYNSPLHF
TGTGCCAGCAGCCGGGCCTCGTATAATTCACCCCTCCACTTT
>TRBV10-3|TRBJ2-7|-|-|11
CATAELFEQYF
TGTGCCACAGCGGAGCTTTTCGAGCAGTACTTC
>TRBV15|TRBJ1-1|-|-|12
CATSRGRVEAFF
TGTGCCACCAGCAGAGGCAGGGTAGAAGCTTTCTTT
>TRBV20-1|TRBJ2-7|TRBD2|-|15
CSAEKVLAGGYEQYF
TGCAGTGCTGAAAAAGTACTAGCGGGGGGGTACGAGCAGTACTTC
>TRBV20-1|TRBJ2-3|TRBD2|-|15
CSARSIAGSTDTQYF
TGCAGTGCTAGATCGATAGCGGGAAGCACAGATACGCAGTATTTT
>TRBV28|TRBJ1-3|-|few|15
CASSPGTLGENTIYF
TGTGCCAGCAGCCCCGGGACCCTAGGGGAAAACACCATATATTTT
>TRBV29-1|TRBJ2-7|-|few|14
CSVESRAGDYEQYF
TGCAGCGTTGAAAGTCGGGCAGGGGATTACGAGCAGTACTTC